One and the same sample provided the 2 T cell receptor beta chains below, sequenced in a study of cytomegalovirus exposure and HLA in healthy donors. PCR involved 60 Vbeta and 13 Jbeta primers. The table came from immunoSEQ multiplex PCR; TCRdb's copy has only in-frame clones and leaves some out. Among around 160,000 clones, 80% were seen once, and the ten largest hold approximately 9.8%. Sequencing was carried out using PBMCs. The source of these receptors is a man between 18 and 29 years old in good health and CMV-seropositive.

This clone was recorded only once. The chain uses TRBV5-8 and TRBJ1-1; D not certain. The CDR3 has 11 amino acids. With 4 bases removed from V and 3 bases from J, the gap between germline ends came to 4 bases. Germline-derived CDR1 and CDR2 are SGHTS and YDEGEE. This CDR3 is CASSRHTEAFF. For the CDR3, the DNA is TGTGCCAGCAGCCGTCACACTGAAGCTTTCTTT.

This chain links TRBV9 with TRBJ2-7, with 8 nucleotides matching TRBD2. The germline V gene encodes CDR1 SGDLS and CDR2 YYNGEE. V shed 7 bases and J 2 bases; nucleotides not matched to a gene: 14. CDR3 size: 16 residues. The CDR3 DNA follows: TGTGCCAGCGCGGGGGGTAGGGGGGGACCAGCCTACGAGCAGTACTTC. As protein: CASAGGRGGPAYEQYF.